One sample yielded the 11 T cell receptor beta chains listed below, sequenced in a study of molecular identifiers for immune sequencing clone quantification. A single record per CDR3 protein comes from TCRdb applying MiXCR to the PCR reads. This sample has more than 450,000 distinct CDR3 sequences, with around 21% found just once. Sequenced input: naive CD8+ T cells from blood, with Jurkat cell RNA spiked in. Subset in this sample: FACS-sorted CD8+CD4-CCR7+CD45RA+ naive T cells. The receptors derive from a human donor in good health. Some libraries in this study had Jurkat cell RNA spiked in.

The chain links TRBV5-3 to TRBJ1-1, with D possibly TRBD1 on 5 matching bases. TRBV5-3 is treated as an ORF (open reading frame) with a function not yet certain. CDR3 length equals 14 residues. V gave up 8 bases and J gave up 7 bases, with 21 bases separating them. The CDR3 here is CASSPGVGAFEAFF. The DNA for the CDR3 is TGTGCCAGCAGCCCCGGGGTAGGGGCCTTTGAAGCTTTCTTT.

CDR3 region: CASSIYGGTEQFF. In DNA form, the CDR3 reads TGTGCCAGTAGTATTTACGGGGGGACGGAGCAGTTCTTC. The V call is TRBV19, the J call TRBJ2-1, with 7 bases that match TRBD2. Germline-derived CDR1 and CDR2 are LNHDA and SQIVND (reference sequence). Germline trimming cut 3 bases from V and 10 bases from J; bases unmatched to any gene: 6. This CDR3 has 13 residues.

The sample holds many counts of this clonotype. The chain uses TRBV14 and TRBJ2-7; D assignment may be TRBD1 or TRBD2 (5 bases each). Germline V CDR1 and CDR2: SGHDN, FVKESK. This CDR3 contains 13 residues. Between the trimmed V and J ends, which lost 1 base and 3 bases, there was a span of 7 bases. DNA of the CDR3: TGTGCCAGCAGCCAAGCGGGGCACTACGAGCAGTACTTC. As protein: CASSQAGHYEQYF. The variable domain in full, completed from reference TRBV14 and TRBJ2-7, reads EAGVTQFPSHSVIEKGQTVTLRCDPISGHDNLYWYRRVMGKEIKFLLHFVKESKQDESGMPNNRFLAERTGGTYSTLKVQPAELEDSGVYFCASSQAGHYEQYFGPGTRLTVT.

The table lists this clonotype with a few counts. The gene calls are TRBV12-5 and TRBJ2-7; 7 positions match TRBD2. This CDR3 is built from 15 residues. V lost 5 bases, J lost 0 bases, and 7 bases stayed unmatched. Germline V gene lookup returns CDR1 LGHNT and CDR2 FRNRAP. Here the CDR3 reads CASGSGTDSSYEQYF. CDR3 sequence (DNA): TGTGCTAGTGGTAGCGGGACGGACTCCTCCTACGAGCAGTACTTC. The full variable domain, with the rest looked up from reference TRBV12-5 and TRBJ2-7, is DARVTQTPRHKVTEMGQEVTMRCQPILGHNTVFWYRQTMMQGLELLAYFRNRAPLDDSGMPKDRFSAEMPDATLATLKIQPSEPRDSAVYFCASGSGTDSSYEQYFGPGTRLTVT.

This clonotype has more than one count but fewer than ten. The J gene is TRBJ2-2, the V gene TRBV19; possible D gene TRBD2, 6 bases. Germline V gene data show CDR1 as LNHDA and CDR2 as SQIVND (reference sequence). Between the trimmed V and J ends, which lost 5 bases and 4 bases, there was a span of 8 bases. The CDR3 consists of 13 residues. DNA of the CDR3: TGTGCCAGTAGTTGGGACTCCACCGGGGAGCTGTTTTTT. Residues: CASSWDSTGELFF.

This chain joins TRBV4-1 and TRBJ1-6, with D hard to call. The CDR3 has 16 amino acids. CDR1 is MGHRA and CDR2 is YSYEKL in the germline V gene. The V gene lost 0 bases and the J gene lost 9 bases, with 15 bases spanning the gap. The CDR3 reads CASSQEGLAPGSPLHF. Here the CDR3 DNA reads TGCGCCAGCAGCCAAGAAGGGCTGGCCCCAGGTTCACCCCTCCACTTT.

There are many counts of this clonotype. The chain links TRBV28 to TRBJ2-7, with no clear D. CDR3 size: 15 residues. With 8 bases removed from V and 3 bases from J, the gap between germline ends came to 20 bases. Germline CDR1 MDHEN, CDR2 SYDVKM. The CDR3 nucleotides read TGTGCCAGCGCGCGATTGGACGCTAGAGGCTACGAGCAGTACTTC. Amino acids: CASARLDARGYEQYF.

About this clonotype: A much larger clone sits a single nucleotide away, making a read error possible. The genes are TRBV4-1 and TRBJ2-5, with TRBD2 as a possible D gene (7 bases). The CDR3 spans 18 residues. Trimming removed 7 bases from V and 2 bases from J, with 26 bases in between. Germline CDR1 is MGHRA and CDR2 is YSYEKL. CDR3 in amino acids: CASTARGTPASGQETQYF. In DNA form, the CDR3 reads TGCGCCAGCACCGCAAGGGGGACTCCGGCTAGCGGTCAAGAGACCCAGTACTTC.

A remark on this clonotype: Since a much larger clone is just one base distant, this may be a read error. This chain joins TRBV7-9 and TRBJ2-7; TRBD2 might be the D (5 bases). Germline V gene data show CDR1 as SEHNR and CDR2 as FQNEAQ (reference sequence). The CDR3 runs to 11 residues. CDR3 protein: CANSWEYEQYF. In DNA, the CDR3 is TGTGCCAACAGCTGGGAGTACGAGCAGTACTTC.

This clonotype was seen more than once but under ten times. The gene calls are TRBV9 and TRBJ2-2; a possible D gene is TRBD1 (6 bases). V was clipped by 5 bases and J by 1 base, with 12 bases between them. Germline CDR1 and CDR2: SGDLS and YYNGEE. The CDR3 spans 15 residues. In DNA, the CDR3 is TGTGCCAGCAGAACGGGACACCTGAACACCGGGGAGCTGTTTTTT. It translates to CASRTGHLNTGELFF.

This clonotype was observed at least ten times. In DNA form, the CDR3 reads TGCGCCAGCAGCCCCACACGGAGCACAGATACGCAGTATTTT. This sequence encodes CASSPTRSTDTQYF. The chain employs TRBV4-1 and TRBJ2-3, with D unclear. Germline values: CDR1 MGHRA, CDR2 YSYEKL. The CDR3 spans 14 residues. V lost 4 bases and J lost 0, with 8 bases in between.